The entry below describes one TCR beta chain. The entry originates in a study of blood T cell repertoires in COVID-19. Across the whole study: Donors in the United States, Italy and Spain gave samples during acute or convalescent COVID-19. T cells, B-cell-depleted T cells, or PBMCs supplied cDNA or gDNA.

The repertoire was sequenced with immunoSEQ multiplex PCR; TCRdb's copy has only in-frame clones and lacks some. In the table there are roughly 140,000 clones, 79% of which are singletons. Trimming at V came to 3 bases and at J to 9 bases, leaving 3 bases not matched to a gene. CDR1 is SQVTM, CDR2 ANQGSEA, per germline. This CDR3 spans 12 amino acids. Sequenced: peripheral blood. The sequence was collected from a man aged 50 to 60 with active or convalescent COVID-19. This chain joins TRBV29-1 and TRBJ2-4; 9 nucleotides agree with TRBD2. CDR3: CSVEGLATIQYF. The CDR3 nucleotides are TGCAGCGTTGAGGGACTAGCTACCATTCAGTACTTC.